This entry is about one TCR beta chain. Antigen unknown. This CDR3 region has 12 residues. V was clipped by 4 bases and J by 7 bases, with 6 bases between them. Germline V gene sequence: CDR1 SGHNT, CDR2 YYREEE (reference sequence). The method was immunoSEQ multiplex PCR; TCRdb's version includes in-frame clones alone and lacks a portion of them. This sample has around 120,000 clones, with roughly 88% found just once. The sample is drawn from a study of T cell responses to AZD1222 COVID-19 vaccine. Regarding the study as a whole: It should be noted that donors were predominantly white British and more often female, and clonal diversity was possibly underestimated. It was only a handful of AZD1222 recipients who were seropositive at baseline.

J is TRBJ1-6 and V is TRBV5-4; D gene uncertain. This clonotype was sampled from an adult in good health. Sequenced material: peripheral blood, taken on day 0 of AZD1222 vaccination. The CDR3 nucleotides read TGTGCCAGCAGCACCCAAAATTCACCCCTCCACTTT. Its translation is CASSTQNSPLHF.